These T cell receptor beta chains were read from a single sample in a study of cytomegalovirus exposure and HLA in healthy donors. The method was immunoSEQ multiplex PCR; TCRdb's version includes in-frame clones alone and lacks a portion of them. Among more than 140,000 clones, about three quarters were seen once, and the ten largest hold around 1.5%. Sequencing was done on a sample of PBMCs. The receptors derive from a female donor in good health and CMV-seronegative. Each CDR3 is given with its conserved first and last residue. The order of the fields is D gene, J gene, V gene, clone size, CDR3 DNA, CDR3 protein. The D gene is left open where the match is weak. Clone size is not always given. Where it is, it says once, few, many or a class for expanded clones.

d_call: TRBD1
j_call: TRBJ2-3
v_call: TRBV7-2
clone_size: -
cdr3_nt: TGTGCCAGCAGCTTAGAACAGGGGGCCGCATATACGCAGTATTTT
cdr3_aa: CASSLEQGAAYTQYF

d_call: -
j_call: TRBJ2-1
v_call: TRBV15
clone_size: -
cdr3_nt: TGTGCCACCAGAAGAGTTGAGGACAGAATATACAATGAGCAGTTCTTC
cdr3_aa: CATRRVEDRIYNEQFF

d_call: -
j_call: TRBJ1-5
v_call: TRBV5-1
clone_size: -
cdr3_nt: TGCGCCAGCAGCTTGGAGTCAGGTGGCCAGCCCCAGCATTTT
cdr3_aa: CASSLESGGQPQHF

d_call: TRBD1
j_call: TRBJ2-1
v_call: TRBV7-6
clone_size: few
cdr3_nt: TGTGCCAGCAGCCCTATCCGGGACAGAGGGTACAGTGAGCAGTTCTTC
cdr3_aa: CASSPIRDRGYSEQFF

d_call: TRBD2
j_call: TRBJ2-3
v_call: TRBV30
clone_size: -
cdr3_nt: TGTGCCTGGAAGCGGGAAGGAGGTACGCAGTATTTT
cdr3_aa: CAWKREGGTQYF

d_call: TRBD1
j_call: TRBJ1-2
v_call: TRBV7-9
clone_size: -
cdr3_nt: TGTGCCAGCAGCTCAGAGACAGGGCCAAACTATGGCTACACCTTC
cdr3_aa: CASSSETGPNYGYTF

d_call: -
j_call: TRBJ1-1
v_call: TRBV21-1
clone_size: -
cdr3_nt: TGTGCCAGCAGCAAACCGGGGGATGGGACTGAAGCTTTCTTT
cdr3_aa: CASSKPGDGTEAFF

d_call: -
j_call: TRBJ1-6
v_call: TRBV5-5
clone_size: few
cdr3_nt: TGTGCCAGCAGCTTGGAAACAGGACATGGTAGTTCACCCCTCCACTTT
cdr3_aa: CASSLETGHGSSPLHF

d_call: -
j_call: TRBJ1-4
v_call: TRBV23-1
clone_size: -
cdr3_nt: TGCGCCAGCAGTCAATCGAGACCAGGGTATTGGGGTGAAAAACTGTTTTTT
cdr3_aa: CASSQSRPGYWGEKLFF

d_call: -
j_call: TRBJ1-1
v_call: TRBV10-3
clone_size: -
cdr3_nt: TGTGCCATCAGTGAGTCCGGACAGCCGAACACTGAAGCTTTCTTT
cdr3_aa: CAISESGQPNTEAFF

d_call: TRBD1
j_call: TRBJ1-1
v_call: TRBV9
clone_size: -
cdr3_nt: TGTGCCAGCAGCCCACACTATCTATCTAGACAGGGAAGGGCTTTCTTT
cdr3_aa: CASSPHYLSRQGRAFF

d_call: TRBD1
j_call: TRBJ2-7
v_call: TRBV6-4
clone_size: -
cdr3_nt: TGTGCCAGCAGCATTCTTAGGGGGCGCGAGCAGTACTTC
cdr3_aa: CASSILRGREQYF

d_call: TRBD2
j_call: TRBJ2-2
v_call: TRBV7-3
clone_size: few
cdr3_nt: TGTGCCAGCAGCTCAAGACTAGCGGGAGCCGGGGAGCTGTTTTTT
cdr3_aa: CASSSRLAGAGELFF

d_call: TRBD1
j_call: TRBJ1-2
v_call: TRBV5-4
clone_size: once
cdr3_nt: TGTGCCAGCAGCCCCGGGACAGCACTAAGGAACTATGGCTACCCCTTC
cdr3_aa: CASSPGTALRNYGYPF

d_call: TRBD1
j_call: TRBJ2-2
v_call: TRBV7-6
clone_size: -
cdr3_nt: TGTGCCAGCAGCTTACGTTCGGGGACAGGGAAGACCGGGGAGCTGTTTTTT
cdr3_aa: CASSLRSGTGKTGELFF

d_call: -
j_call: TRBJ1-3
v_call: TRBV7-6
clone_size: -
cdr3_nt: TGTGCCAGCAGCCCCACCCTCAGGTTCTCTGGAAACACCATATATTTT
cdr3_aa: CASSPTLRFSGNTIYF

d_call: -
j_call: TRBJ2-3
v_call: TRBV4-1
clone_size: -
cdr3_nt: TGCGCCAGCAGCCCAACGGCAGCGGTTGACACAGATACGCAGTATTTT
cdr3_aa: CASSPTAAVDTDTQYF

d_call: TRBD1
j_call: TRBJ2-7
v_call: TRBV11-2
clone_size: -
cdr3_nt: TGTGCCAGCAGCTTAGGCGACAGGGTCCGCGAGCAGTACTTC
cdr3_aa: CASSLGDRVREQYF

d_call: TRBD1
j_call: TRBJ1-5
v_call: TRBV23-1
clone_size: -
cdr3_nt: TGCGCCAGCAAAACCGGGACAGGGACGTTCAATCAGCCCCAGCATTTT
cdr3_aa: CASKTGTGTFNQPQHF

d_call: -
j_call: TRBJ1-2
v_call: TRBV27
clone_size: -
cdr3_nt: TGTGCCAGCAGTTTTTTGAACAGGGCTAACTATGGCTACACCTTC
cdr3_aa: CASSFLNRANYGYTF

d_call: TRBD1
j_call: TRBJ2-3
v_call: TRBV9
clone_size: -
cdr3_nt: TGTGCCAGCAGCACTCGGGACAGGGAAACAGATACGCAGTATTTT
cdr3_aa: CASSTRDRETDTQYF

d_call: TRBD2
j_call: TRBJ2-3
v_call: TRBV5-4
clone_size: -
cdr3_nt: TGTGCCAGCAGCCCGGGACTAGGGGCGTCAGATACGCAGTATTTT
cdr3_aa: CASSPGLGASDTQYF

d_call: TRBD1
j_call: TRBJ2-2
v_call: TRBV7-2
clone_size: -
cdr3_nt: TGTGCCAGCAGCCAACACAGGGACAGCACCGGGGAGCTGTTTTTT
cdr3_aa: CASSQHRDSTGELFF

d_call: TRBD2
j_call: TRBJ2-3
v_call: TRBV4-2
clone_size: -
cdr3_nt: TGTGCCAGCAGTCACCCGCGGTTAGCGGGGGGGCCAGATACGCAGTATTTT
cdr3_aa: CASSHPRLAGGPDTQYF

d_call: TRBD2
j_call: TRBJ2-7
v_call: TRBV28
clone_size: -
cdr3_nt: TGTGCCACAGAGACTAGCGGCTACGAGCAGTACTTC
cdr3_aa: CATETSGYEQYF

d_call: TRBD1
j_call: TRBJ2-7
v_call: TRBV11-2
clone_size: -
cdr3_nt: TGTGCCAGCAGCCCTAGGACAGGGATTAATCACGAGCAGTACTTC
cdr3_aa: CASSPRTGINHEQYF

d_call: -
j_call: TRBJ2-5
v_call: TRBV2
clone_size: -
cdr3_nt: TGTGCCAGCAGCCGGAGGGGGGGCGAGGAGACCCAGTACTTC
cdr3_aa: CASSRRGGEETQYF

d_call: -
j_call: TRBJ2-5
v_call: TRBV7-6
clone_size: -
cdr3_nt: TGTGCCAGCAGCACCGGTAGGGGTACGGAGACCCAGTACTTC
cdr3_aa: CASSTGRGTETQYF

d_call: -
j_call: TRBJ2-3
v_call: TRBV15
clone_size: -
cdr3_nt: TGTGCCACCAGCAGAGATCGGGAAAGACAGGGCACAGATACGCAGTATTTT
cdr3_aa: CATSRDRERQGTDTQYF

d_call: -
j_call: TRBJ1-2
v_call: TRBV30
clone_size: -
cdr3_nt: TGTGCCTGGAGTGACCAACGCGGTTTGAACTATGGCTACACCTTC
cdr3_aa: CAWSDQRGLNYGYTF

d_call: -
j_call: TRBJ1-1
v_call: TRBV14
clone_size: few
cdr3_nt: TGTGCCAGCAGCCTGCTCCCCCACGCCGGGGGGGGGAGGTACACTGAAGCTTTCTTT
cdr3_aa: CASSLLPHAGGGRYTEAFF

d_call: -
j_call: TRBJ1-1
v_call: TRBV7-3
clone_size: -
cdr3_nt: TGTGCCAGCAGCTTGGACAGGAACACTGAAGCTTTCTTT
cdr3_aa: CASSLDRNTEAFF

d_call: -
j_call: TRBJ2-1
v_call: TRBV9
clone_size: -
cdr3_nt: TGTGCCAGCAGCGTAGGTCACTCAAGCAGGAATGAGCAGTTCTTC
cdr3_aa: CASSVGHSSRNEQFF